This T cell receptor beta chain appears in the sequencing data of a study of graft-versus-host responses after intestinal transplantation (dated by TCRdb to the early 2020s). Notes on the research overall: The transplants that recipients got were multivisceral, liver-intestinal, or isolated intestinal. All recipients received anti-thymocyte globulin induction followed by maintenance tacrolimus and steroids for around three years. After intestinal transplantation, graft-versus-host and host-versus-graft alloreactive T cell clones in the graft, circulation and bone marrow were tracked using bulk TCR-beta CDR3 sequencing. To identify alloreactive clones, pre-transplant mixed lymphocyte reaction products were sequenced and then compared with unstimulated pre-transplant donor and recipient T cells. A cohort of 20 to 25 intestinal transplant recipients, including one retransplant, was enrolled, and a few patients lacking pretransplant specimens were excluded. Donor T cell macrochimerism was defined as a peak of at least 4% donor T cells among recipient peripheral blood mononuclear cells. Rather than being sequenced by the commercial service, samples from a few later patients were sequenced in-house on an Illumina MiSeq and processed with MiXCR.

Note on this clone: Its binding antigen is unknown. Per-base qualities were not stored, and no clone one base away is much larger.

Blood samples were collected up to 4 times in the first month after transplant and then at least monthly when available. Measured from the cysteine to the phenylalanine, the CDR3 is 15 residues long. Kept here is only the CDR3 DNA, which spans 45 bases and is read in frame from base 1. Trimming costs V 5 bases and J 4 bases, and their ends lie 17 bases apart. According to the germline V gene (reference sequence), CDR1 reads LNHDA and CDR2 reads SQIVND. Preparation of the library involved the immunoSEQ multiplex PCR assay. High-throughput TCR-beta CDR3 sequencing of genomic DNA from most patients was performed by Adaptive Biotechnologies. Processing in the source paper ran as follows. Adaptive's ImmunoSEQ software was the source of the TCR sequencing data for roughly 19 patients, while a few other patients were processed with MiXCR and VDJtools. CDR3 nucleotide sequences shared between donor and recipient were removed because the origin of such sequences could not be assigned. To count as alloreactive, a clone needed at least 2-fold expansion over unstimulated cells and a minimum CFSE-low frequency of 0.002% (template counts) or 0.001% (read counts). A clone was considered mappable if detected in the sequenced pre-transplant spleen, lymph node, or MLR CFSE-low populations of the donor or recipient. Cumulative frequency of alloreactive clones was calculated as a percentage of all sequences weighted by copy number. TCRdb obtained this table from immuneACCESS and retained in-frame rearrangements with V and J assigned. These tables miss some clones; where compared with another copy, unresolved V genes account for less than half of the shortfall, and the remainder is unexplained. Clone size and V and J calls were adopted from that table, with D and trimming inferred from the DNA. For this sample there are under 30,000 clones; approximately 83% appear just once. The ten largest make up 0.96% of the sample.

Beyond this particular receptor, the publication reports: In the allografts of patients with donor T cell macrochimerism, GvH to HvG T cell clonal ratios were high. GvH clones were found in recipient bone marrow, and some of the GvH clones appeared earlier in ileal mucosa or blood, which is consistent with an intestinal mucosal origin. Peak levels of circulating GvH clones were associated with declines in HvG clones early after transplant. Conclusions were limited by the relatively low number and heterogeneity of intestinal transplant patients.

The sequence was obtained from a human patient who received an intestinal transplant, so some T cells may come from the graft donor. Here the chain combines TRBV19 and TRBJ2-5; the D element might be TRBD1 or TRBD2, as each aligns at 5 bases. This specimen consisted of PBMCs, obtained nearly 470 days after intestinal transplant. This receptor has the CDR3 CASSYGSSGGETQYF. The DNA sequence reads TGTGCCAGTAGTTACGGTTCGTCTGGGGGAGAGACCCAGTACTTC.